This T cell receptor beta chain emerged from a study of shared clonotypes between healthy human individuals. On the study more broadly: CD4 naive and memory got three plates each, CD8 naive two, CD8 memory one. General observations from the study: Among non-shared clonotypes, generation probabilities were lower than among those shared by all four donors. Larger estimated richness was generally seen in naive subsets than in memory subsets.

CD45RO-negative, CCR7-selected cells formed the naive CD8 fraction, which excluded terminally differentiated effector memory CD45RA+ cells. A note on this clone: Its target is unknown.

There are 15 residues in the CDR3. Trimming removed 4 bases from V and 3 bases from J; junction bases left unmatched: 5. Germline V gene lookup returns CDR1 MNHEY and CDR2 SMNVEV (reference sequence). This table comes from immunoSEQ multiplex PCR, and its TCRdb copy is limited to in-frame clones, with some not included. The table has some 2,100,000 clones, 93% seen once. V usage is TRBV27 and J usage is TRBJ2-1, with 8 bases identical to TRBD1. The sequencing input was naive CD8+ T cells from PBMCs. The TCR originated in a man aged 18 to 29 in good health. Some clones in this sample may be carry-over from other donors' samples. The CDR3 DNA reads TGTGCCAGCAGTTCCGACAGGGGTGGCTACAATGAGCAGTTCTTC. Its protein is CASSSDRGGYNEQFF.